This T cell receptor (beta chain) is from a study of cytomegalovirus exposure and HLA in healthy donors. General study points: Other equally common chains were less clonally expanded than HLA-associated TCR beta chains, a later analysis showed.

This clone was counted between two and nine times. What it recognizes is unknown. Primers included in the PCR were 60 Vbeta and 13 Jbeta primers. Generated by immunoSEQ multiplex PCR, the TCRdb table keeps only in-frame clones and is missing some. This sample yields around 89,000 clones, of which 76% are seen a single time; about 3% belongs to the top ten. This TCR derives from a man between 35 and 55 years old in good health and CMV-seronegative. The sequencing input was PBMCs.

CDR3 sequence reads: CASSVTGGTEAFF. The CDR3 DNA reads as TGTGCCAGCAGCGTTACAGGGGGCACTGAAGCTTTCTTT. The genes are TRBV6-4 and TRBJ1-1, with 8 bases lining up with TRBD1. From germline, CDR1 is MRHNA and CDR2 SNTAGT. The CDR3 totals 13 residues. V lost 6 bases and J lost 4; bases outside the gene matches: 4.